The TCR beta chain described here comes from a study of shared T cell receptors in the human thymus. V shed 3 bases and J shed 0 bases, with 9 bases lying between them. This CDR3 contains 14 residues. Germline loops: CDR1 SGHRS, CDR2 YFSETQ. Here immunoSEQ multiplex PCR was the method, and the copy in TCRdb shows in-frame clones only, minus some. Altogether over 450,000 clones are present, around 78% being singletons, with the ten largest covering 0.01% to 0.015%. The sample was also linked to a second study, of human thymus T cells. That investigation notes: Corrective surgery for congenital heart defects was being performed on the healthy Finnish infants who served as donors.

The sequenced sample consisted of thymocytes. The sequence was collected from a boy younger than two with a congenital heart defect. This sequence joins TRBV5-1 and TRBJ1-1; D is possibly TRBD1 (5 bases). This chain's CDR3 is CASSSGLMNTEAFF. The CDR3 DNA sequence: TGCGCCAGCAGCTCGGGACTTATGAACACTGAAGCTTTCTTT.